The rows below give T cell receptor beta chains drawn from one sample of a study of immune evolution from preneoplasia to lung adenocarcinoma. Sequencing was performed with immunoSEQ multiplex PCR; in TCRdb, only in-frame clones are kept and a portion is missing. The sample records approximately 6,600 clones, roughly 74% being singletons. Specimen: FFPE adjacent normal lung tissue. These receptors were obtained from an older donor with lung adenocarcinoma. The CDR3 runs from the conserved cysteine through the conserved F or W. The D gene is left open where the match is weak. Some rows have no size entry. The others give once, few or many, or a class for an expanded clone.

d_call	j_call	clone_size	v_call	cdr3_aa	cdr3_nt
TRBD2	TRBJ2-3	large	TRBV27	CASSATSGAQYF	TGTGCCAGCAGTGCCACTAGCGGGGCGCAGTATTTT
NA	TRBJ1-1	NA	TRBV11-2	CASIRDFGNTEAFF	TGTGCCTCGATCCGGGATTTCGGGAACACTGAAGCTTTCTTT
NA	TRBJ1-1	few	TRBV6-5	CASSGDFPTEAFF	TGTGCCAGCAGTGGGGACTTCCCCACTGAAGCTTTCTTT
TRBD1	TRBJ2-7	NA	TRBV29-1	CSVVGTGVFYEQYF	TGCAGCGTTGTGGGGACAGGGGTATTCTACGAGCAGTACTTC
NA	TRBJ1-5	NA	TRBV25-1	CASSQALGQPQHF	TGTGCCAGCAGTCAGGCCCTTGGGCAGCCCCAGCATTTT
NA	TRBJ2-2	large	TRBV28	CASSTVTGELFF	TGTGCCAGCAGTACCGTCACCGGGGAGCTGTTTTTT
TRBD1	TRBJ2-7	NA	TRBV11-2	CASRSGQNEQYF	TGTGCCAGCAGGTCGGGACAGAACGAGCAGTACTTC
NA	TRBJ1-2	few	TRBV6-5	CARNYGYTF	TGTGCCAGGAACTATGGCTACACCTTC
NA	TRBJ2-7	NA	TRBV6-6	CASSYEGAYEQYF	TGTGCCAGCAGTTACGAGGGGGCCTACGAGCAGTACTTC
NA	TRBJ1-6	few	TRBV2	CASSELGANSPLHF	TGTGCCAGCAGTGAACTGGGGGCTAATTCACCCCTCCACTTT
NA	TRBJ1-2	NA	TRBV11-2	CASSLGGGYGYTF	TGTGCCAGCAGCTTAGGGGGGGGCTACGGCTACACCTTC
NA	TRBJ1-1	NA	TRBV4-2	CASSQGQLGTEAFF	TGTGCCAGCAGCCAAGGACAATTAGGCACTGAAGCTTTCTTT
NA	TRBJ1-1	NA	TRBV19	CASSKAPQAGGMKAFF	TGTGCCAGTAGTAAAGCCCCCCAGGCAGGCGGAATGAAAGCTTTCTTT
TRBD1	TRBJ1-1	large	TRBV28	CASSSGTGEAFF	TGTGCCAGCAGCTCCGGGACAGGAGAAGCTTTCTTT
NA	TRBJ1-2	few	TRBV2	CASSVLGGPPYGYTF	TGTGCCAGCAGTGTCCTGGGAGGGCCCCCCTATGGCTACACCTTC
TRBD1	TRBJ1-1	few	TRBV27	CASTSGQGNTEAFF	TGTGCCAGCACCTCGGGACAGGGTAACACTGAAGCTTTCTTT
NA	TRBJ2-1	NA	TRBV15	CATSDTIRPYNEQFF	TGTGCCACCAGCGATACTATCAGGCCCTACAATGAGCAGTTCTTC
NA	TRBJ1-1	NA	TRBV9	CASSSGDIPEAFF	TGTGCCAGCAGCTCAGGGGATATTCCTGAAGCTTTCTTT
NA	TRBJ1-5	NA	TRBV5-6	CASSRRANSQPQHF	TGTGCCAGCAGCCGTCGGGCTAATTCACAGCCCCAGCATTTT
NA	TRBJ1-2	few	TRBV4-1	CASSPSQQGMYGYTF	TGCGCCAGCAGCCCCTCTCAACAGGGAATGTATGGCTACACCTTC
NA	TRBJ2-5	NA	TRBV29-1	CSVERTDQETQYF	TGCAGCGTTGAAAGGACTGATCAAGAGACCCAGTACTTC
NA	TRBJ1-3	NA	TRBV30	CAWSAGTPGNTIYF	TGTGCCTGGAGTGCCGGGACCCCTGGAAACACCATATATTTT
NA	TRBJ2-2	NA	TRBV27	CASSLAHPNTGELFF	TGTGCCAGCAGTTTAGCCCACCCGAACACCGGGGAGCTGTTTTTT
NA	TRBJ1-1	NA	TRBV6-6	CASSFYRGNTEAFF	TGTGCCAGCAGTTTCTATCGCGGGAACACTGAAGCTTTCTTT
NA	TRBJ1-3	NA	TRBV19	CASRFSNSGNTIYF	TGTGCCAGTAGGTTCAGCAACTCTGGAAACACCATATATTTT
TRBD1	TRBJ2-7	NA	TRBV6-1	CASSEWDSRQYF	TGTGCCAGCAGTGAATGGGACAGTCGGCAGTACTTC
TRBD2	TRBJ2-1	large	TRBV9	CASSPASASGGWNEQFF	TGTGCCAGCAGCCCCGCCTCGGCTAGCGGGGGGTGGAATGAGCAGTTCTTC
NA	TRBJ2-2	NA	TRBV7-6	CASSLWEQGGELFF	TGTGCCAGCAGCTTATGGGAGCAGGGCGGGGAGCTGTTTTTT
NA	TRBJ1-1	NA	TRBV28	CASSLIITAEAFF	TGTGCCAGCAGTTTAATTATAACCGCTGAAGCTTTCTTT
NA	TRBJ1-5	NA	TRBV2	CASSEGQGYGQPQHF	TGTGCCAGCAGTGAAGGGCAGGGATATGGGCAGCCCCAGCATTTT
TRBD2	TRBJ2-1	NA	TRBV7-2	CASSLASGSPYNEQFF	TGTGCCAGCAGCTTAGCTAGCGGGAGTCCCTACAATGAGCAGTTCTTC
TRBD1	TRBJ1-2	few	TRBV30	CAWTRQGSNYGYTF	TGTGCCTGGACCAGACAGGGGTCGAACTATGGCTACACCTTC
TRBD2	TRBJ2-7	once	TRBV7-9	CASSFAAAPGLAGRQYF	TGTGCCAGCAGCTTCGCGGCAGCCCCGGGACTAGCGGGCAGGCAGTACTTC
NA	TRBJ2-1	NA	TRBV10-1	CASSVSHNEQFF	TGCGCCAGCAGTGTTTCCCACAATGAGCAGTTCTTC
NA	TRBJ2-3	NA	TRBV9	CASSVGGVGTDTQYF	TGTGCCAGCAGCGTAGGGGGAGTGGGCACAGATACGCAGTATTTT
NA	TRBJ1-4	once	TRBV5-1	CASNTGGQLNEKLFF	TGCGCCAGCAATACGGGCGGACAGCTTAATGAAAAACTGTTTTTT
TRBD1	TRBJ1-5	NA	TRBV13	CASSLATGGSNQPQHF	TGTGCCAGCAGCTTAGCGACAGGGGGGAGCAATCAGCCCCAGCATTTT
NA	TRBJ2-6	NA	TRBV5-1	CASSPPDSSGANVLTF	TGCGCCAGCAGCCCCCCGGACAGTTCCGGGGCCAACGTCCTGACTTTC
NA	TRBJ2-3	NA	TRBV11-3	CASSTTAQRQSTDTQYF	TGTGCCAGCAGCACAACAGCTCAAAGACAAAGCACAGATACGCAGTATTTT
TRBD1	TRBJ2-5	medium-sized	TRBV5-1	CASSLEAGGETQYF	TGCGCCAGCAGCTTGGAGGCAGGGGGAGAGACCCAGTACTTC
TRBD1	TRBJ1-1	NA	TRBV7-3	CASSPTGTTEAFF	TGTGCCAGCAGCCCGACAGGGACCACTGAAGCTTTCTTT
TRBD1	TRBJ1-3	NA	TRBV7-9	CASSFSQGALRVGNTIYF	TGTGCCAGCAGCTTCTCTCAGGGGGCGCTTAGGGTTGGAAACACCATATATTTT
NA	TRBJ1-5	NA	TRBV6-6	CASSYGAGGGNQPQHF	TGTGCCAGCAGTTACGGGGCAGGCGGTGGCAATCAGCCCCAGCATTTT
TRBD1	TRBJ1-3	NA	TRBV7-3	CASSDEQGSSGNTIYF	TGTGCCAGCAGCGATGAACAGGGGAGCTCTGGAAACACCATATATTTT
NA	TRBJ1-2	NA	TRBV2	CASSERGDGHYGYTF	TGTGCCAGCAGTGAGAGGGGGGACGGACACTATGGCTACACCTTC
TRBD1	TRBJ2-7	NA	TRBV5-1	CASSLTGGTYEQYF	TGCGCCAGCAGCTTGACAGGGGGGACCTACGAGCAGTACTTC
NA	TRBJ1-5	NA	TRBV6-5	CASSAYNQPQHF	TGTGCCAGCAGTGCCTACAATCAGCCCCAGCATTTT
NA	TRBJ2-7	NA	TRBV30	CAWSAQYEQYF	TGTGCCTGGAGTGCCCAGTACGAGCAGTACTTC
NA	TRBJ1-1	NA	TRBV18	CASSLSGQMNTEAFF	TGTGCCAGCTCACTATCAGGACAGATGAACACTGAAGCTTTCTTT